These 14 T cell receptor beta chains came from one sample sequenced in a study of blood T cell repertoires in COVID-19. Produced via immunoSEQ multiplex PCR; TCRdb's table is partial and in-frame only. The table lists fewer than 500,000 clones, 70% to 90% of them singletons. Material: PBMCs or T cells enriched from blood (not recorded which). The receptors originated from a man aged 25-45 years who had recovered from COVID-19.

The chain is built from TRBV4-3 and TRBJ2-3; 12 nucleotides agree with TRBD2. The ends lost 0 bases at V and 4 bases at J; junction bases unmatched: 8. Per germline, CDR1 LGHNA and CDR2 YSLEER. The CDR3 is made up of 18 amino acids. The CDR3: CASSQDVASGGASDTQYF. CDR3 DNA: TGCGCCAGCAGCCAAGACGTGGCTAGCGGGGGGGCCTCAGATACGCAGTATTTT.

In its sample, this clone was seen once. The rearrangement joins TRBV13 to TRBJ2-5; the D call may be TRBD1 or TRBD2 (5 bases each). The CDR3 consists of 17 residues. Deletions cut 7 bases from V and 2 bases from J, with 23 bases between. Germline V gene lookup returns CDR1 PRHDT and CDR2 FYEKMQ (reference sequence). The CDR3 DNA reads TGTGCCAGCACCCTAGGGGAACCGGGGTTGACTCAAGAGACCCAGTACTTC. Its protein product is CASTLGEPGLTQETQYF.

The genes are TRBV9 and TRBJ1-3; tentatively, D is TRBD1 (5 bases). The CDR3 runs 14 residues. Germline CDR1 is SGDLS and CDR2 is YYNGEE. Trimming removed 3 bases at V and 5 bases at J, with 12 bases between. The CDR3 region is CASSADSERNTIYF. Written as DNA, the CDR3 is TGTGCCAGCAGCGCCGACAGTGAAAGAAACACCATATATTTT. The full variable domain, in which reference TRBV9 and TRBJ1-3 provide the parts outside the CDR3, is DSGVTQTPKHLITATGQRVTLRCSPRSGDLSVYWYQQSLDQGLQFLIQYYNGEERAKGNILERFSAQQFPDLHSELNLSSLELGDSALYFCASSADSERNTIYFGEGSWLTVV.

This chain connects TRBV5-1 to TRBJ1-1; 7 nucleotides align to TRBD1. Germline CDR1 is SGHRS and CDR2 is YFSETQ. This CDR3 region has 18 residues. The V gene end was trimmed by 5 bases and the J gene end by 0 bases; junction bases not matched to a gene: 16. CDR3 in amino acids: CASRRFLGTDYLNTEAFF. The CDR3, as DNA: TGCGCCAGCAGAAGATTCCTTGGGACAGATTACCTGAACACTGAAGCTTTCTTT.

This rearrangement joins TRBV14 to TRBJ1-1; no clear D. CDR3 length equals 16 residues. Germline V gene data show CDR1 as SGHDN and CDR2 as FVKESK. V dropped 3 bases and J dropped 5 bases, with 19 bases sitting between them. CDR3 in amino acids: CASSQRSGPSGTEAFF. The CDR3 DNA follows: TGTGCCAGCAGCCAGCGGAGCGGCCCTTCGGGGACTGAAGCTTTCTTT.

J is TRBJ1-1 and V is TRBV4-2; D call uncertain. Germline values: CDR1 LGHNA, CDR2 YNFKEQ. The CDR3 has 16 residues. Trimming took 0 bases from V and 3 from J, leaving 14 bases between them. CDR3: CASSQDRGDPHTEAFF. CDR3 sequence (DNA): TGTGCCAGCAGCCAAGATCGGGGAGATCCTCACACTGAAGCTTTCTTT.

The chain has TRBV24-1 and TRBJ1-1; D call uncertain. This CDR3 region has 13 residues. Deletions cut 7 bases from V and 0 bases from J, with 8 bases between. CDR1 is KGHDR and CDR2 is SFDVKD in the germline V gene. CDR3 residues: CATREGMNTEAFF. The CDR3 bases are TGTGCCACCAGGGAGGGAATGAACACTGAAGCTTTCTTT.

The J gene is TRBJ1-1, the V gene TRBV21-1. TRBV21-1 is given as a pseudogene. The CDR3 contains 16 residues. The CDR3 loop reads CASSKGPITAGTEAFF. The CDR3 DNA is TGTGCCAGCAGCAAAGGCCCGATTACAGCGGGCACTGAAGCTTTCTTT.

This clone was detected only a few times. This rearrangement joins TRBV5-6 to TRBJ1-2; D perhaps matches TRBD1 (5 bases). Trimming cost V 2 bases and J 6 bases, with 14 bases left between them. Per the germline V gene, CDR1 is SGHDT and CDR2 is YYEEEE. The CDR3 extends over 14 amino acids. This CDR3 reads CASSFGGSANGYTF. CDR3 DNA sequence: TGTGCCAGCAGCTTCGGGGGTTCGGCCAATGGCTACACCTTC.

As for this clone: Other DNA sequences in this sample translate to the same CDR3. The V and J genes are TRBV5-1 and TRBJ1-1, with 7 bases lining up with TRBD1. V was clipped by 4 bases and J by 2 bases; unmatched bases: 5. The CDR3 runs to 14 residues. In germline, CDR1 is SGHRS, CDR2 YFSETQ. CDR3 DNA: TGCGCCAGCAGCCTGGGGGACAGAAACACTGAAGCTTTCTTT. This sequence encodes CASSLGDRNTEAFF.

V gene TRBV6-2 or TRBV6-3 combines with J gene TRBJ2-1, with 8 bases aligning to TRBD2. The CDR3 contains 16 residues. Losses at the gene ends were 4 bases for V and 5 bases for J; bases not matched to a gene: 10. CDR1 is MNHEY and CDR2 is SVGEGT in the germline V gene. The CDR3 loop reads CASSLAGAGDHNEQFF. DNA for the CDR3: TGTGCCAGCAGTTTGGCCGGAGCGGGGGACCACAATGAGCAGTTCTTC.

The genes are TRBV10-2 and TRBJ2-3; 9 nucleotides agree with TRBD2. The CDR3 length is 15 residues. Germline V CDR1 and CDR2: WSHSY, SAAADI. With 4 bases clipped from V and 6 bases from J, the junction kept 8 bases outside the gene matches. The CDR3 sequence is CASSVERGATDTQYF. The CDR3 region has the DNA TGCGCCAGCAGTGTTGAGCGGGGGGCCACGGATACGCAGTATTTT.

The rearrangement links TRBV10-3 to TRBJ1-1; D is perhaps TRBD1 (5 bases). Trimming took off 2 bases at V and 3 bases at J, with 10 bases between the two ends. This CDR3 region has 14 residues. Germline V gene lookup returns CDR1 ENHRY and CDR2 SYGVKD. In DNA, the CDR3 is TGTGCCATCAGTGAGGGGGGGGGTTACACTGAAGCTTTCTTT. Its translation: CAISEGGGYTEAFF.

This chain uses TRBV5-6 with TRBJ2-7; 10 bases agree with TRBD2. Losses at the gene ends were 4 bases for V and 2 bases for J; bases not matched to a gene: 3. CDR1 SGHDT and CDR2 YYEEEE come from the germline V gene. This CDR3 contains 14 residues. CDR3 coding DNA: TGTGCCAGCAGCCCGGGGACTAGCGCCTACGAGCAGTACTTC. Amino acids: CASSPGTSAYEQYF.